The entry below describes one T cell receptor (beta chain). The authors' processing: Amplifying reference gene primers gave estimates of nucleated cell counts. Libraries were prepared by immunoSEQ multiplex PCR; TCRdb keeps only in-frame clonotypes and omits some of them. The V and J calls and clone size were taken over from that table, and D and trimming were inferred from the DNA. Of about 87,000 clones listed, more than 75% are singletons. This sample is part of a study of blood T cell repertoires in COVID-19. Study context: Both acute and convalescent COVID-19 samples were obtained from the United States, Italy and Spain.

CDR1 MNHEY and CDR2 SMNVEV come from the germline V gene (reference sequence). The CDR3 contains 16 residues. Trimming removed 7 bases from V and 5 bases from J; junction bases left unmatched: 11. The genes are TRBV27 and TRBJ2-2, with 9 positions matching TRBD1. The specimen sequenced was peripheral blood. This clonotype originated in a man between 35 and 55 years old with acute or convalescent COVID-19. The CDR3 here is CASKSLGQGWTGELFF. In DNA form, the CDR3 reads TGTGCCAGCAAAAGTCTGGGACAGGGATGGACCGGGGAGCTGTTTTTT.